This TCR beta chain was sequenced for a study of T cells after yellow fever vaccination. Study conclusions and caveats: Detected again after the booster were most primary-vaccination clones, at 95% to 96% CD4 and approximately 87% CD8. When the response was secondary, it was weaker but reached its peak faster, day 5 versus 15.

Concerning this clonotype: The antigen remains unidentified.

J lost 4 bases, V lost 3 bases, and 13 bases had no gene match. Germline CDR1 and CDR2: DFQATT and SNEGSKA (reference sequence). The CDR3 length is 16 residues. Production of TCR cDNA was by 5'RACE template switching, which also added a universal primer site and UMIs. A single record per CDR3 protein comes from TCRdb applying MiXCR to the 5' RACE reads. Of some 600,000 distinct CDR3 sequences listed, about a sixth were seen once; the top ten hold roughly 17%. The receptor comes from a young man who received the YFV17D yellow fever vaccine. The chain has TRBV20-1 and TRBJ2-3; 7 nucleotides line up with TRBD2. Sequencing used PBMCs, obtained around 5 days after the first yellow fever vaccination. This chain's CDR3 is CSARRLRTAGPDTQYF. CDR3 nucleotides: TGCAGTGCTAGGAGGCTCCGAACAGCGGGGCCAGATACGCAGTATTTT.